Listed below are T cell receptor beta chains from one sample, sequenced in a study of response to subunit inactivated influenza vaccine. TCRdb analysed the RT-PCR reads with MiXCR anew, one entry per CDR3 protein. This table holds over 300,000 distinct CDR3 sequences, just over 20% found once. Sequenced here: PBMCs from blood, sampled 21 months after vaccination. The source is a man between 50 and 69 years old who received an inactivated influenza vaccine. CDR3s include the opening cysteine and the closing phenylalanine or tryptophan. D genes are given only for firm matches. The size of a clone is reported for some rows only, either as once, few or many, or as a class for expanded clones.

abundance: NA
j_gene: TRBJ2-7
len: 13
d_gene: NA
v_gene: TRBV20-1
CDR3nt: TGCAGTGCTAGAGAGAACGGAGCCTACGAGCAGTACTTC
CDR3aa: CSARENGAYEQYF

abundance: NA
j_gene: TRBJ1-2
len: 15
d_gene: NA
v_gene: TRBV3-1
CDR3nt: TGTGCCAGCAGCCAAGATACCTTAGGATGGTATGGCTACACCTTC
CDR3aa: CASSQDTLGWYGYTF

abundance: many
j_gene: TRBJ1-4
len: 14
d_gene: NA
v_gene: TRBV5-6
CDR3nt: TGTGCCAGCAGTTTAGCAGGGTTTAATGAAAAACTGTTTTTT
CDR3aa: CASSLAGFNEKLFF

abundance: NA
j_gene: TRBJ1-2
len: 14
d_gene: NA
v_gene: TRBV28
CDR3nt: TGTGCCAGCAGTTCCAGGAGGGTTTACTATGGCTACACCTTC
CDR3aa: CASSSRRVYYGYTF

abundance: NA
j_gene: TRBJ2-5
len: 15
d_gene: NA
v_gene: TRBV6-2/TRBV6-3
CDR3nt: TGTGCCAGCAGTTACTCGGAGCTGACTCCCGCGTCCCAGTACTTC
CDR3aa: CASSYSELTPASQYF

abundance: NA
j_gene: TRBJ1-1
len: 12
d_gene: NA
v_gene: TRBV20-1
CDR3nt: TGCAGTGCTAGGAGAGGGGGGTTCCCAGCTTTCTTT
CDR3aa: CSARRGGFPAFF

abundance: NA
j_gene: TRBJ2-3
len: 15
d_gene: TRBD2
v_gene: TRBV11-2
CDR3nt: TGTGCCAGCAGCGTATTAGCGGGAAGCACAGATACGCAGTATTTT
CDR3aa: CASSVLAGSTDTQYF

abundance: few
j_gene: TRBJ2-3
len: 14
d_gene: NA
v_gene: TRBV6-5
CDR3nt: TGTGCCAGCAGTTACTTATCCAACAGGGATACGCAGTATTTT
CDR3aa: CASSYLSNRDTQYF

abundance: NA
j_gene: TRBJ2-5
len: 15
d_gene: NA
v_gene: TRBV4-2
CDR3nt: TGTGCCAGCAGCCAAGAGGGCCAGGGAGAGGAGACCCAGTACTTC
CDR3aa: CASSQEGQGEETQYF

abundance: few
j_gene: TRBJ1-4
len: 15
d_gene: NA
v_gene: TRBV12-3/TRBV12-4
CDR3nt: TGTGCCAGCAGTTTCTCAGGGGCGGGTGGGGAAAAACTGTTTTTT
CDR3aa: CASSFSGAGGEKLFF

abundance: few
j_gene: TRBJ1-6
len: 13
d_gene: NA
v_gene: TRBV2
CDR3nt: TGTGCCAGCAGCGCCCGACTTAATTCACCCCTCCACTTT
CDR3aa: CASSARLNSPLHF

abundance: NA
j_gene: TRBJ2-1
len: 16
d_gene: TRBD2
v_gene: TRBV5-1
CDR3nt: TGCGCCAGCAGCTACCTGAAGACTAGCGGCTACAATGAGCAGTTCTTC
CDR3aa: CASSYLKTSGYNEQFF

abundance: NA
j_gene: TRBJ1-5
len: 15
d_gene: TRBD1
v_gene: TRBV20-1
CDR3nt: TGCAGTGCTAGAGATCGGACAGGAGCGAGACAGCCCCAGCATTTT
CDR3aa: CSARDRTGARQPQHF

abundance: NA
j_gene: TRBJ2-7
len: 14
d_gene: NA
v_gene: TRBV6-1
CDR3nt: TGTGCCAGCAGACTAGTCCTTAGCTCCTACGAGCAGTACTTC
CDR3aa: CASRLVLSSYEQYF

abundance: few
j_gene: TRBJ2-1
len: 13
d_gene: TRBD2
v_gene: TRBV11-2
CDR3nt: TGTGCCAGCAGCTTAGATCCTAGCGGGAGTTTTTTCTTC
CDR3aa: CASSLDPSGSFFF

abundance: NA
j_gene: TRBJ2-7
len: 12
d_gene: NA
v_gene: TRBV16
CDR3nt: TGTGCCAGCAGCCCTCAGGGTTTCGAGCAGTACTTC
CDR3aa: CASSPQGFEQYF

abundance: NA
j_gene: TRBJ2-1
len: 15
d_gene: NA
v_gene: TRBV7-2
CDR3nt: TGTGCCAGCAGCTCAGGGGTGGGTCCCTACAATGAGCAGTTCTTC
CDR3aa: CASSSGVGPYNEQFF

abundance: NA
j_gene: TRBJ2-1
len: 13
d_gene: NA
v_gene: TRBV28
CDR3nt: TGTGCCAGCAGTAGGGTCTCCTACAATGAGCAGTTCTTC
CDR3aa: CASSRVSYNEQFF

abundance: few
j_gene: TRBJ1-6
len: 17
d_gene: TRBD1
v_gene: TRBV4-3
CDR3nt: TGCGCCAGCAGCCAAGATCATCAGGACAGGGCTCATTCACCCCTCCACTTT
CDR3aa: CASSQDHQDRAHSPLHF

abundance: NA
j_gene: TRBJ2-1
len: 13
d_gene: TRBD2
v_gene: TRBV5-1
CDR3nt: TGCGCCAGCAAACTAGCGGGAGCCAATGAGCAGTTCTTC
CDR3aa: CASKLAGANEQFF

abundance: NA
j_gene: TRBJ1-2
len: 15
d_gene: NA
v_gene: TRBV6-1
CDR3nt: TGTGCCAGCACACAGGGTCGGCTTCCTGGCTATGGCTACACCTTC
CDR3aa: CASTQGRLPGYGYTF

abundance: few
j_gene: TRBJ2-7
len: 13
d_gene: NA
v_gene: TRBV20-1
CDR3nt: TGCAGTGCCCCCCAAAAGGGAGTTTACGAGCAGTACTTC
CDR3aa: CSAPQKGVYEQYF

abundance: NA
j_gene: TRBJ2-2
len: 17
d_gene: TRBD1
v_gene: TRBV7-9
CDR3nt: TGTGCCAGCAGCCGGGTCGGACAGGTGGCGAACACCGGGGAGCTGTTTTTT
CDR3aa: CASSRVGQVANTGELFF

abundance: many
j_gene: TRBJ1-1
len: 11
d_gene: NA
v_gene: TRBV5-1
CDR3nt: TGCGCCAGCAGAGGTGAAACTGAAGCTTTCTTT
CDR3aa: CASRGETEAFF

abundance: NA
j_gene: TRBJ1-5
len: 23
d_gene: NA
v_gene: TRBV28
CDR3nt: TGTGCCAGCAGTTTACTCCCCCGAGGCTGGCCAGTAAGGAGCGCCCGGACCTATCAGCCCCAGCATTTT
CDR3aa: CASSLLPRGWPVRSARTYQPQHF

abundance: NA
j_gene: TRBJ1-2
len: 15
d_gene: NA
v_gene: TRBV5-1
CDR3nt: TGCGCCAGCAGCTTGGACCCGGGGGCGGACTATGGCTACACCTTC
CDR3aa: CASSLDPGADYGYTF

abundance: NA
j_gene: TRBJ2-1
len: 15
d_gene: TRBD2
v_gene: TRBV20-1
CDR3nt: TGCAGTGCTCCACTTAGCGGGTGGTCCTACAATGAGCAGTTCTTC
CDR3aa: CSAPLSGWSYNEQFF

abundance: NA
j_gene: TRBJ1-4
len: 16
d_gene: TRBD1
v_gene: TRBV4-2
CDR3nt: TGTGCCAGCAGCCAACCAAGGACAGGTTCTAGTGAAAAACTGTTTTTT
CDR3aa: CASSQPRTGSSEKLFF

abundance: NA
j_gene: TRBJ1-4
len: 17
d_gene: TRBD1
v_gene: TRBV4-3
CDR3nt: TGCGCCAGCAGCCAACCGGGACAGCCCGCAACTAATGAAAAACTGTTTTTT
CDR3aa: CASSQPGQPATNEKLFF

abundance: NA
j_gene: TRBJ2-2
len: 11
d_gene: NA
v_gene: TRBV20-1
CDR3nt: TGCAGTGCTAGATCGGTCGGGGAGCTGTTTTTT
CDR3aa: CSARSVGELFF

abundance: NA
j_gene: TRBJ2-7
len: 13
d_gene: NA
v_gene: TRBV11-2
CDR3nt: TGTGCCAGCAGCCGGGACGGCCTCTACGAGCAGTACTTC
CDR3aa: CASSRDGLYEQYF

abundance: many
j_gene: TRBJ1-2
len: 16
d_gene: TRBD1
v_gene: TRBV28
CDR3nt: TGTGCCAGCAGTTTGGCCCGAACGGGGACAGGGAACGGCTACACCTTC
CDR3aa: CASSLARTGTGNGYTF

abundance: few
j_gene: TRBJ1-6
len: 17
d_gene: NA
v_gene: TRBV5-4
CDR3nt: TGTGCCAGCAGCTTGAGCGCGGGGAGCTCCTATAATTCACCCCTCCACTTT
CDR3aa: CASSLSAGSSYNSPLHF

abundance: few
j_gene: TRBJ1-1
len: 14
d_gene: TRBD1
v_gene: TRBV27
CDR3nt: TGTGCCAGCAGTACACCGGGACAGATCACTGAAGCTTTCTTT
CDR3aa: CASSTPGQITEAFF

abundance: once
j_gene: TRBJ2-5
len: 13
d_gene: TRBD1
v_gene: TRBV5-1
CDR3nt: TGCGCCAGCAGCTGGGACAGGGGAACGGCCCAGTACTTC
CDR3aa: CASSWDRGTAQYF

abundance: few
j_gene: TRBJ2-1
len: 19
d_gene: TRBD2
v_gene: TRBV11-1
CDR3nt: TGTGCCAGCAGCCCCCGGCCTCTTCGGACTAGCGTAGGGTACAATGAGCAGTTCTTC
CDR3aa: CASSPRPLRTSVGYNEQFF

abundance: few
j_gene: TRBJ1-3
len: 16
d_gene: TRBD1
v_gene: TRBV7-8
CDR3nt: TGTGCCAGCAGCCCAGACAGGGGTTACTCTGGAAACACCATATATTTT
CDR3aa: CASSPDRGYSGNTIYF

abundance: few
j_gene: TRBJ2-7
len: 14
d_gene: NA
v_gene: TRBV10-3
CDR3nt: TGTGCCATCAGTGAAGGCCCTCCCTCCTACGAGCAGTACTTC
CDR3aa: CAISEGPPSYEQYF

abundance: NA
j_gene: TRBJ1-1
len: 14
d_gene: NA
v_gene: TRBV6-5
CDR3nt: TGTGCCAGCAGTTACAAGTCCATGAACACTGAAGCTTTCTTT
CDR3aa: CASSYKSMNTEAFF

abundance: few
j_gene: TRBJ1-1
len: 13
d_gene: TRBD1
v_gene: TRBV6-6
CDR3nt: TGTGCCAGCAGCATACAGGGGGGCACTGAAGCTTTCTTT
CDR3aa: CASSIQGGTEAFF

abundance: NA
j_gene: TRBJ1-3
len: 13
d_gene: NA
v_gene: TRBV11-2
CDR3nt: TGTGCCAGCAGCTTAGGTCTGGGAAACACCATATATTTT
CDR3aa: CASSLGLGNTIYF

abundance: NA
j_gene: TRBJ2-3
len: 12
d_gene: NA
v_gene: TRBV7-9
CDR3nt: TGTGCCAGCAGCTTACACACAGATACGCAGTATTTT
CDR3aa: CASSLHTDTQYF

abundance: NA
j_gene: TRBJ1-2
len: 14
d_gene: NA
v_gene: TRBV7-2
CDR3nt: TGTGCCAGCAGCCCGACTCCGTTTGATTATGGCTACACCTTC
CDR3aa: CASSPTPFDYGYTF

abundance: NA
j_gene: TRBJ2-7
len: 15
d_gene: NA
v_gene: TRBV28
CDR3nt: TGTGCCAGCAGCTCCAACAGGGTCCGGTTTTTCGAGCAGTACTTC
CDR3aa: CASSSNRVRFFEQYF

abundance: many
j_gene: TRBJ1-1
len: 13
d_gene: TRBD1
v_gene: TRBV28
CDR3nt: TGTGCCAGCAGTTCTGGACAGGGAACCGAAGCTTTCTTT
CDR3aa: CASSSGQGTEAFF

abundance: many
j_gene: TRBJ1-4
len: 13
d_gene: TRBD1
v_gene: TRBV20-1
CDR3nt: TGCAGTGCTTCCGGGACAGGGGGTGAAAAACTGTTTTTT
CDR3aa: CSASGTGGEKLFF

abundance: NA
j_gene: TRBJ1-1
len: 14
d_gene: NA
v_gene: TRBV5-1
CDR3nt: TGCGCCAGCAGTCCGGACGGATTTAACACTGAAGCTTTCTTT
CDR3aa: CASSPDGFNTEAFF

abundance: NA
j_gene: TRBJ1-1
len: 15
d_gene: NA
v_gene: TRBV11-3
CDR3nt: TGTGCCAGCAGCTTACGGGAAGGGGCGAACACTGAAGCTTTCTTT
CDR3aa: CASSLREGANTEAFF

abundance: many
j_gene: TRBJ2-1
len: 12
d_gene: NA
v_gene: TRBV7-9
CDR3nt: TGTGCCAGCAGCCCGGACTTAAATGAGCAGTTCTTC
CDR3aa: CASSPDLNEQFF

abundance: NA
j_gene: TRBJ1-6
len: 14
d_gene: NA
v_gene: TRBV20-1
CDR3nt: TGCAGTGCTAGCCCCGGGGATACTAATTCACCCCTCCACTTT
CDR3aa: CSASPGDTNSPLHF

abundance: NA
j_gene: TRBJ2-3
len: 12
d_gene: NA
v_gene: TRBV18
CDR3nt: TGTGCCAGCTCACCAGACACAGATACGCAGTATTTT
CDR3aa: CASSPDTDTQYF

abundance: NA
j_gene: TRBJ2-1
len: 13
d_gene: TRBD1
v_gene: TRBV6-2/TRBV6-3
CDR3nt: TGTGCCGGCCAGACAGGGGGAAGGAATGAGCAGTTCTTC
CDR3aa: CAGQTGGRNEQFF

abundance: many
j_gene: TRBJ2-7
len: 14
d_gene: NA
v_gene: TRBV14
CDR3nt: TGTGCCAGCAGCCAAGATACCCGGGGATCCGAGCAGTACTTC
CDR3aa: CASSQDTRGSEQYF

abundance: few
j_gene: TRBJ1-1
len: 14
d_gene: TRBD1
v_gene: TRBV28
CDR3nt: TGTGCCAGCAGTTCCGGGACAGGGAGATCTGAAGCTTTCTTT
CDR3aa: CASSSGTGRSEAFF

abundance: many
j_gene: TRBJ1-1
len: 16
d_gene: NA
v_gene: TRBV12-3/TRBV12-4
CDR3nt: TGTGCCAGCAGTTTAGGTGGGACGGCCAAGAACACTGAAGCTTTCTTT
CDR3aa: CASSLGGTAKNTEAFF

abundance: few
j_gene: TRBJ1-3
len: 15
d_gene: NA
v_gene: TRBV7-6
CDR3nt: TGTGCCAGCAGCTTAGTACAGAGCCCTGGAAACACCATATATTTT
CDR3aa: CASSLVQSPGNTIYF

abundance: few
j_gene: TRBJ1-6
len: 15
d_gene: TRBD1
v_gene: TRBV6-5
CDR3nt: TGTGCCAGCAGTTCCCGGGACAGGGGCGTTTCACCCCTCCACTTT
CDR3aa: CASSSRDRGVSPLHF

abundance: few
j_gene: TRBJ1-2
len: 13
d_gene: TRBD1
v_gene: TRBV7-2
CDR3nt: TGTGCCAGCAGCTTCCCGGGACAGCCCTTCTACACCTTC
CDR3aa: CASSFPGQPFYTF

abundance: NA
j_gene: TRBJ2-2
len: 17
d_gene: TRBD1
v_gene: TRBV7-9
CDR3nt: TGTGCCAGCAGCCCATATACGAGGGGGCGAGGCACCGGGGAGCTGTTTTTT
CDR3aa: CASSPYTRGRGTGELFF